Each of the 18 T cell receptor beta chains below was sequenced from the same sample in a study of control samples from healthy donors and cancer patients. Generated by immunoSEQ multiplex PCR, the TCRdb table keeps only in-frame clones and is missing some. The sample shows some 200,000 clones, 75% to 95% of them seen only once. Source material: blood. Receptor source: a woman aged 25-40 years in good health.

The genes are TRBV11-2 and TRBJ1-4; D not certain. The germline V gene has CDR1 SGHAT and CDR2 FQNNGV. The CDR3 is made up of 16 amino acids. V was cut by 6 bases and J by 3 bases, with 17 bases left in between. DNA for the CDR3: TGTGCCAGCAGTTCGGGGATAAGGAGGTCTAATGAAAAACTGTTTTTT. Residues: CASSSGIRRSNEKLFF. Together with reference TRBV11-2 and TRBJ1-4, the CDR3 gives the full variable domain: EAGVAQSPRYKIIEKRQSVAFWCNPISGHATLYWYQQILGQGPKLLIQFQNNGVVDDSQLPKDRFSAERLKGVDSTLKIQPAKLEDSAVYLCASSSGIRRSNEKLFFGSGTQLSVL.

The V call is TRBV29-1, the J call TRBJ2-1; D is undetermined. The CDR3 spans 11 residues. V was cut by 6 bases and J by 8 bases, with 11 bases left in between. In germline, CDR1 is SQVTM, CDR2 ANQGSEA. The CDR3 DNA is TGCAGCGTATTATTCGACGATGAGCAGTTCTTC. It encodes CSVLFDDEQFF.

This chain uses TRBV3-1 (or the pseudogene TRBV3-2) with TRBJ2-1, with unresolved D. Trimming shortened V by 0 bases and J by 2 bases, and 5 bases separated the two germline ends. Germline V gives CDR1 LGHDT, CDR2 YNNKEL (reference sequence). The CDR3 is 14 amino acids. The CDR3 region has the DNA TGTGCCAGCAGCCAAGAAATAGCCTACAATGAGCAGTTCTTC. Its protein product is CASSQEIAYNEQFF.

V gene TRBV28 combines with J gene TRBJ2-6, with 12 bases fitting TRBD2. J gave up 1 base and V 5 bases, and 3 bases lay outside the gene matches. CDR1 and CDR2 (germline): MDHEN, SYDVKM. The CDR3 loop spans 17 amino acids. The chain's CDR3 is CASSPGTSGSGANVLTF. CDR3 nucleotide sequence: TGTGCCAGCAGTCCCGGGACTAGCGGGTCTGGGGCCAACGTCCTGACTTTC.

The chain carries TRBV28 and TRBJ2-4; 9 bases match TRBD1. This CDR3 contains 16 residues. CDR1 MDHEN and CDR2 SYDVKM come from the germline V gene. The junction had 5 bases not matched to a gene; V was cut back by 4 bases and J by 1 base. In DNA, the CDR3 is TGTGCCAGCAGTTCCCCGACAGGGGGGGCCAAAAACATTCAGTACTTC. Translated, it gives CASSSPTGGAKNIQYF.

The chain carries TRBV18 and TRBJ2-7; tentatively, D is TRBD1 (6 bases). Between the trimmed V and J ends, which lost 4 bases and 2 bases, there was a span of 12 bases. This CDR3 comprises 14 residues. Germline V lookup: CDR1 KGHSH, CDR2 LQKENI. The CDR3 loop is CASSLTGPPYEQYF. The CDR3 coding sequence is TGTGCCAGCTCACTCACAGGGCCACCCTACGAGCAGTACTTC. The complete variable domain, with remaining parts taken from reference TRBV18 and TRBJ2-7, reads NAGVMQNPRHLVRRRGQEARLRCSPMKGHSHVYWYRQLPEEGLKFMVYLQKENIIDESGMPKERFSAEFPKEGPSILRIQQVVRGDSAAYFCASSLTGPPYEQYFGPGTRLTVT.

This clone has more than one count but fewer than ten. The chain has TRBV30 and TRBJ1-2; 7 bases agree with TRBD1. The germline CDR1 and CDR2 sequences are GTSNPN and SVGIG (reference sequence). The CDR3 runs 14 residues. The V gene end was trimmed by 4 bases and the J gene end by 3 bases; junction bases not matched to a gene: 8. For the CDR3, the DNA is TGTGCCTGGAAGGGGGGCAGGGGGTACTATGGCTACACCTTC. Translating it yields CAWKGGRGYYGYTF.

The chain is built from TRBV5-6 and TRBJ1-3, with D hard to call. CDR3 length: 14 residues. Germline CDR1 is SGHDT and CDR2 is YYEEEE. V was cut by 1 base and J by 0 bases, with 5 bases left in between. CDR3 residues: CASSLYDSGNTIYF. In DNA, the CDR3 is TGTGCCAGCAGCTTGTATGACTCTGGAAACACCATATATTTT.

The gene calls are TRBV18 and TRBJ1-2; the D is unclear. This CDR3 comprises 13 residues. V lost 0 bases and J 3 bases, leaving 5 bases between the germline ends. From germline, CDR1 is KGHSH and CDR2 LQKENI. The CDR3 sequence is CASSPPQDYGYTF. The CDR3 DNA is TGTGCCAGCTCACCACCGCAGGACTATGGCTACACCTTC.

The rearrangement uses TRBV5-6 and TRBJ2-6; D not resolved. The germline V and J ends were trimmed by 0 bases and 4 bases, with 5 bases remaining between them. Germline V gene lookup returns CDR1 SGHDT and CDR2 YYEEEE. The CDR3 has 14 amino acids. Here the CDR3 reads CASSLGYGANVLTF. CDR3 DNA: TGTGCCAGCAGCTTGGGTTACGGGGCCAACGTCCTGACTTTC.

CDR3 in amino acids: CASSTHRESPLHF. Written as DNA, the CDR3 is TGTGCCAGTAGTACCCACAGGGAATCACCCCTCCACTTT. This chain links TRBV19 with TRBJ1-6; possibly TRBD1 for D (6 bases). Trimming took off 4 bases at V and 10 bases at J, with 11 bases between the two ends. The CDR3 loop spans 13 amino acids. From germline, CDR1 is LNHDA and CDR2 SQIVND (reference sequence).

The V gene is TRBV15, the J gene TRBJ1-3, with TRBD1 as a possible D gene (5 bases). The germline gives CDR1 LNHNV, CDR2 YYDKDF (reference sequence). This CDR3 comprises 15 residues. Trimming removed 0 bases from V and 4 bases from J, with 10 bases in between. The CDR3 DNA reads as TGTGCCACCAGCAGAGAGGTTGACAGAGGAAACACCATATATTTT. Protein sequence: CATSREVDRGNTIYF.

The V and J genes are TRBV23-1 and TRBJ1-5; D uncertain. TRBV23-1 is an ORF, and what it does is uncertain. The CDR3 extends over 12 amino acids. V dropped 4 bases and J dropped 2 bases, with 3 bases sitting between them. This CDR3 reads CASSPGNQPQHF. The CDR3 DNA is TGCGCCAGCAGTCCCGGCAATCAGCCCCAGCATTTT.

V gene TRBV7-9 combines with J gene TRBJ1-6, with D unclear. The CDR3 sequence is 14 residues long. Trimming cost V 1 base and J 5 bases, with 6 bases left between them. Germline V gene lookup returns CDR1 SEHNR and CDR2 FQNEAQ (reference sequence). In DNA, the CDR3 is TGTGCCAGCAGCTTAGAGGCGGATAATTCACCCCTCCACTTT. This encodes CASSLEADNSPLHF.

This clone was recorded a few times. This chain connects TRBV20-1 to TRBJ2-1; D is possibly TRBD2 (5 bases). Trimming took 2 bases from V and 10 from J, leaving 6 bases between them. The CDR3 is 10 residues long. CDR1 is DFQATT, CDR2 SNEGSKA, per germline (reference sequence). DNA for the CDR3: TGCAGTGCTAGAAGGGAGGAGCAGTTCTTC. This codes for CSARREEQFF.

This chain's CDR3 is CASSFLTGNYGYTF. The CDR3 DNA reads TGCGCCAGCAGCTTCTTGACCGGAAACTATGGCTACACCTTC. This chain uses TRBV4-1 with TRBJ1-2; D gene ambiguous. CDR1 and CDR2 from the germline V gene are MGHRA and YSYEKL. The CDR3 sequence is 14 residues long. V lost 5 bases and J 2 bases, leaving 12 bases between the germline ends.

The chain is built from TRBV7-9 and TRBJ1-6, with D hard to call. Between the trimmed V and J ends, which lost 1 base and 10 bases, there was a span of 11 bases. From germline, CDR1 is SEHNR and CDR2 FQNEAQ (reference sequence). The CDR3 is 14 residues long. The CDR3 is CASSLEASGSPLHF. CDR3 sequence (DNA): TGTGCCAGCAGCTTAGAGGCCAGTGGGTCACCCCTCCACTTT.

J is TRBJ2-3 and V is TRBV18, with 7 nucleotides matching TRBD2. The CDR3 is 13 amino acids. The germline V gene encodes CDR1 KGHSH and CDR2 LQKENI. J gave up 4 bases and V 6 bases, and 4 bases lay outside the gene matches. The CDR3 sequence: CASSGLGADTQYF. CDR3 coding DNA: TGTGCCAGCTCTGGACTAGGGGCAGATACGCAGTATTTT.